This is a list of T cell receptor beta chains from one sample in a study of blood T cell repertoires in COVID-19. Generated by immunoSEQ multiplex PCR, the TCRdb table keeps only in-frame clones and is missing some. The profile shows some 340,000 clones, 90% to 95% of them singletons. Sequencing was carried out using PBMCs or T cells enriched from blood (not recorded which). The receptors shown here come from a woman aged 30 to 39 who had been exposed to COVID-19. Each CDR3 is given with its conserved first and last residue. Each record gives: CDR3 length, J gene, V gene, clone size, D gene, CDR3 DNA, CDR3 protein. D genes are given only for firm matches. Expanded clones get a size class; other rows say once, few or many, or leave the size out.

19,TRBJ2-6,TRBV19,-,TRBD2,TGTGCCAGTAGTATAGACCCTAGCGGGGGGGCCTCTGGGGCCAACGTCCTGACTTTC,CASSIDPSGGASGANVLTF
16,TRBJ1-2,TRBV25-1,-,TRBD1,TGTGCCAGCAGTGGACGACCGGGACAGGGGAGCTATGGCTACACCTTC,CASSGRPGQGSYGYTF
13,TRBJ1-2,TRBV6-5,-,TRBD1,TGTGCCAGCAGAGGCAGGGGGCCCCATGGCTACACCTTC,CASRGRGPHGYTF
16,TRBJ2-3,TRBV2,-,-,TGTGCCAGCAGTTACCGTACTAGCACTAGCACAGATACGCAGTATTTT,CASSYRTSTSTDTQYF
13,TRBJ2-7,TRBV9,-,-,TGTGCCAGCAGCGTAGACCAGGGCTCCGAGCAGTACTTT,CASSVDQGSEQYF
14,TRBJ2-3,TRBV20-1,-,-,TGCAGTGCTAGTAGGGGGGGCAGGTCAGATACGCAGTATTTT,CSASRGGRSDTQYF
16,TRBJ2-3,TRBV2,once,-,TGTGCCAGCAGTAAACACCAATATTCTAGCACAGATACGCAGTATTTT,CASSKHQYSSTDTQYF
14,TRBJ1-5,TRBV4-3,-,TRBD1,TGCGCCAGCAGCCTCGACAGGGGGGGCCAGCCCCAGCATTTT,CASSLDRGGQPQHF
14,TRBJ1-2,TRBV3-1/TRBV3-2,-,-,TGTGCCAGCAGCCGGCAGGGGAGTAACTATGGCTACACCTTC,CASSRQGSNYGYTF
16,TRBJ2-4,TRBV6-1,-,-,TGTGCCAGCAGTGAGGAGGGGAGGGGGGTCAAAAACATTCAGTACTTC,CASSEEGRGVKNIQYF
14,TRBJ1-1,TRBV19,-,-,TGTGCCAGTAGTATATACAGCATGAACACTGAAGCTTTCTTT,CASSIYSMNTEAFF
15,TRBJ2-7,TRBV6-5,-,-,TGTGCCAGCAGACACAGGGTACGGGGACGCTACGAGCAGTACTTC,CASRHRVRGRYEQYF
15,TRBJ2-7,TRBV7-9,-,-,TGTGCCAGCAGCTTACGTACCGGGGTTGAGGACGAGCAGTACTTC,CASSLRTGVEDEQYF
15,TRBJ1-1,TRBV7-8,-,-,TGTGCCAGCAGCTTATTGTCAGTGTGGAACACTGAAGCTTTCTTT,CASSLLSVWNTEAFF
13,TRBJ1-2,TRBV18,-,TRBD1,TGTGCCAGCTCCGTGGACAGGAGCCATGGCTACACCTTC,CASSVDRSHGYTF
15,TRBJ1-5,TRBV6-5,-,-,TGTGCCACCCAAACTCGAGGTCGGGGTAATCAGCCCCAGCATTTT,CATQTRGRGNQPQHF
14,TRBJ2-1,TRBV19,-,TRBD1,TGTGCCAGTACCGGACAGGGTAAAATAAATGAGCAGTTCTTC,CASTGQGKINEQFF